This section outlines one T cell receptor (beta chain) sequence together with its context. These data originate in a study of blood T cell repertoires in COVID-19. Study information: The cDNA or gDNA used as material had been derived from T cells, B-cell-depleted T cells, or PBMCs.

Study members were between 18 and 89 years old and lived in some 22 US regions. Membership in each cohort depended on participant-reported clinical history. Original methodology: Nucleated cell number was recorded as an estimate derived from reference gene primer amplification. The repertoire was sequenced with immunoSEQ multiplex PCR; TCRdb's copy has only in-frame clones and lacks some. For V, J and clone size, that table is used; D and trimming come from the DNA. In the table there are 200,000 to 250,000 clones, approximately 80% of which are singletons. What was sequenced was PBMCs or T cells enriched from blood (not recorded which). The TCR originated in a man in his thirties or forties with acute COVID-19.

CDR3 DNA: TGTGCCTCTGTGGAGTTGCAAGATACGCAGTATTTT. Its protein is CASVELQDTQYF. This chain connects TRBV25-1 to TRBJ2-3, with D hard to call. V dropped 11 bases and J dropped 5 bases, with 14 bases sitting between them. The CDR3 is made up of 12 amino acids. In germline, CDR1 is MGHDK, CDR2 SYGVNS.